The 26 T cell receptor beta chains below come from one sample, sequenced in a study of T cell responses to AZD1222 COVID-19 vaccine. Sequenced by immunoSEQ multiplex PCR; TCRdb stores in-frame clones only, minus some. The sample records about 120,000 clones, under 95% being singletons. Specimen: peripheral blood, collected 28 days after the second AZD1222 dose. These receptors all stem from an adult who received the AZD1222 COVID-19 vaccine.

This chain connects TRBV19 to TRBJ2-7; 10 bases fit TRBD1. The CDR3 runs to 15 residues. Trimming took 5 bases from V and 2 from J; bases not matched to a gene: 6. Germline V gene data show CDR1 as LNHDA and CDR2 as SQIVND (reference sequence). CDR3 nucleotides: TGTGCCAGTAGTTCAACCGGGACAGGGGCCTACGAGCAGTACTTC. It codes for CASSSTGTGAYEQYF.

The V gene is TRBV4-1, the J gene TRBJ2-7, with D possibly TRBD2 on 5 matching bases. Germline V gene sequence: CDR1 MGHRA, CDR2 YSYEKL. V lost 0 bases, J lost 4 bases, and 19 bases lay in between. The CDR3 contains 17 residues. In DNA form, the CDR3 reads TGCGCCAGCAGCCAAGATCCAAACCCCCGGGAATGGTACGAGCAGTACTTC. Amino acid sequence: CASSQDPNPREWYEQYF.

This sequence joins TRBV12-3 or TRBV12-4 and TRBJ1-3; D gene unclear. The CDR3 is 11 residues long. V gave up 6 bases and J gave up 7 bases, with 7 bases separating them. The CDR3 region is CASSPRNTIYF. CDR3 DNA: TGTGCCAGCAGCCCACGGAACACCATATATTTT.

J is TRBJ2-7 and V is TRBV30, with 10 bases lining up with TRBD1. The junction had 0 bases not matched to a gene; V was cut back by 5 bases and J by 2 bases. Germline V lookup: CDR1 GTSNPN, CDR2 SVGIG (reference sequence). The CDR3 is made up of 12 amino acids. The CDR3 DNA sequence: TGTGCCTGGGGACAGGGGGCCTACGAGCAGTACTTC. It codes for CAWGQGAYEQYF.

The rearrangement uses TRBV7-9 and TRBJ2-2; D may be TRBD1 (6 bases). Germline V gene data show CDR1 as SEHNR and CDR2 as FQNEAQ (reference sequence). V lost 6 bases and J lost 11, with 10 bases in between. The CDR3 runs 11 residues. CDR3 in amino acids: CASRGARELFF. DNA of the CDR3: TGTGCCAGCAGGGGGGCGAGAGAGCTGTTTTTT.

This chain links TRBV19 with TRBJ1-5; 8 positions match TRBD1. V gave up 3 bases and J gave up 5 bases; unmatched junction bases: 3. The germline CDR1 and CDR2 sequences are LNHDA and SQIVND (reference sequence). The CDR3 is made up of 14 amino acids. CDR3 protein: CASSIDRGYQPQHF. DNA of the CDR3: TGTGCCAGTAGTATTGACAGGGGTTATCAGCCCCAGCATTTT.

The V call is TRBV7-3, the J call TRBJ2-5; maybe TRBD2 (6 bases). With 5 bases removed from V and 5 bases from J, the gap between germline ends came to 18 bases. There are 15 residues in the CDR3. CDR1 is SGHTA, CDR2 FQGTGA, per germline. The CDR3 loop reads CASSARLGPTETQYF. The CDR3 DNA is TGTGCCAGCAGCGCTCGACTAGGACCTACGGAGACCCAGTACTTC.

The V call is TRBV4-2, the J call TRBJ2-7; tentatively, D is TRBD1 or TRBD2 (5 bases each). Trimming shortened V by 4 bases and J by 4 bases, and 20 bases separated the two germline ends. The CDR3 is made up of 16 amino acids. Germline loops: CDR1 LGHNA, CDR2 YNFKEQ. The CDR3 protein is CASSPGSGTETYEQYF. CDR3 coding DNA: TGTGCCAGCAGCCCGGGTTCCGGGACCGAAACATACGAGCAGTACTTC.

The genes are TRBV27 and TRBJ2-5, with TRBD2 identical over 9 bases. V shed 4 bases and J 2 bases; nucleotides not matched to a gene: 17. The CDR3 contains 19 residues. The V gene's germline CDR1 is MNHEY and CDR2 SMNVEV (reference sequence). Here the CDR3 DNA reads TGTGCCAGCAGTTCCCGGGTTTTGGCGGGAGGGCCCCCACAAGAGACCCAGTACTTC. Protein sequence: CASSSRVLAGGPPQETQYF.

V is TRBV7-6 and J is TRBJ2-2, with TRBD2 matching over 9 bases. In germline, CDR1 is SGHVS, CDR2 FNYEAQ. The CDR3 has 16 amino acids. J was trimmed by 1 base and V by 4 bases; bases with no gene match: 4. The CDR3 here is CASSSKAGGNTGELFF. The CDR3, as DNA: TGTGCCAGCAGCTCCAAAGCGGGAGGGAACACCGGGGAGCTGTTTTTT.

The J gene is TRBJ1-1, the V gene TRBV29-1; D is ambiguous. The CDR3 covers 14 residues. Germline lookup yields CDR1 SQVTM and CDR2 ANQGSEA. V shed 4 bases and J shed 6 bases, with 18 bases lying between them. CDR3 DNA: TGCAGCGTTGTACAACGGACCGATCGCGCTGAAGCTTTCTTT. The encoded protein is CSVVQRTDRAEAFF.

The J gene is TRBJ2-7, the V gene TRBV3-1 (or the pseudogene TRBV3-2); D is unclear. Germline V lookup: CDR1 LGHDT, CDR2 YNNKEL (reference sequence). The CDR3 covers 11 residues. Trimming shortened V by 3 bases and J by 6 bases, and 6 bases separated the two germline ends. CDR3 bases: TGTGCCAGCAGCCATGCTGGCGAGCAGTACTTC. This translates into CASSHAGEQYF.

About this clone itself: This likely comes from a read error, as the CDR3 has no conserved phenylalanine or tryptophan at its end. Because the CDR3's place on the DNA is in doubt, the DNA is left out and the CDR3 is given as listed by TCRdb. The chain links TRBV24-1 to TRBJ2-7; the table's D call of TRBD1 was not tested on the DNA. Including both end residues, the CDR3 is 9 amino acids long. The germline V gene has CDR1 KGHDR and CDR2 SFDVKD. The CDR3 here is CATTIRILL.

The genes are TRBV27 and TRBJ1-4; possible D gene TRBD1, 5 bases. Looked up from germline, CDR1 is MNHEY and CDR2 is SMNVEV (reference sequence). There are 15 residues in the CDR3. V dropped 6 bases and J dropped 5 bases, with 16 bases sitting between them. In DNA form, the CDR3 reads TGTGCCAGCAGGGTGAGCTTGGGGCAGAATGAAAAACTGTTTTTT. Protein product: CASRVSLGQNEKLFF.

The chain links TRBV7-9 to TRBJ1-3, with unresolved D. CDR1 is SEHNR, CDR2 FQNEAQ, per germline (reference sequence). This CDR3 spans 11 amino acids. Trimming took 7 bases from V and 6 from J, leaving 7 bases between them. This chain's CDR3 is CASMDLNTIYF. For the CDR3, the DNA is TGTGCCAGCATGGACTTAAACACCATATATTTT.

The chain has TRBV6-2 or TRBV6-3 and TRBJ2-1; TRBD2 matches 12 bases. The CDR3 has 21 amino acids. The germline gives CDR1 MNHEY, CDR2 SVGEGT. The junction had 16 bases not matched to a gene; V was cut back by 0 bases and J by 4 bases. The CDR3 loop reads CASSYSRLALAGGRSYNEQFF. CDR3 sequence (DNA): TGTGCCAGCAGTTACTCGAGGTTAGCACTAGCGGGAGGAAGGTCTTACAATGAGCAGTTCTTC.

The rearrangement uses TRBV6-5 and TRBJ1-5; 7 bases are shared with TRBD1. Germline lookup yields CDR1 MNHEY and CDR2 SVGAGI. V dropped 6 bases and J dropped 4; count of bases not matched to a gene: 9. This CDR3 has 15 residues. CDR3 loop: CASRTGTAENQPQHF. CDR3 nucleotide sequence: TGTGCCAGCAGGACCGGGACAGCCGAGAATCAGCCCCAGCATTTT.

The chain employs TRBV27 and TRBJ2-1; 7 bases align to TRBD1. This CDR3 comprises 15 residues. CDR1 and CDR2 (germline): MNHEY, SMNVEV (reference sequence). V lost 4 bases and J lost 2; bases outside the gene matches: 5. The CDR3 spells CASSYTGTAYNEQFF. Here the CDR3 DNA reads TGTGCCAGCAGTTACACCGGGACAGCCTACAATGAGCAGTTCTTC.

The sample holds one count of this clone. The rearrangement uses TRBV5-5 and TRBJ2-6, with D possibly matching TRBD2 (5 bases). V was shortened by 2 bases and J by 0 bases, with 6 bases between the two germline ends. CDR3 size: 15 residues. Germline V lookup: CDR1 SGHKS, CDR2 YYEKEE (reference sequence). The CDR3, as DNA: TGTGCCAGCAGCTTTCTAGCCTCTGGGGCCAACGTCCTGACTTTC. Translated, it gives CASSFLASGANVLTF. Looking up the rest from reference TRBV5-5 and TRBJ2-6 gives the full variable domain: DAGVTQSPTHLIKTRGQQVTLRCSPISGHKSVSWYQQVLGQGPQFIFQYYEKEERGRGNFPDRFSARQFPNYSSELNVNALLLGDSALYLCASSFLASGANVLTFGAGSRLTVL.

The genes are TRBV18 and TRBJ1-2, with 9 bases fitting TRBD1. Germline CDR1 KGHSH, CDR2 LQKENI. The CDR3 spans 15 residues. V lost 6 bases to trimming and J lost 0 bases; unmatched junction nucleotides: 5. The CDR3 coding sequence is TGTGCCAGCTCCCCGGGACAGGGAGCTAACTATGGCTACACCTTC. Its protein is CASSPGQGANYGYTF.

The chain recombines TRBV10-1 with TRBJ2-1; the match to TRBD2 covers 14 bases. The germline CDR1 and CDR2 sequences are WNHNN and SYGVQD (reference sequence). V gave up 0 bases and J gave up 7 bases; unmatched junction bases: 2. The CDR3 contains 16 residues. Written as DNA, the CDR3 is TGCGCCAGCAGTGAGTCGGGACTAGCGGGGGTGAATGAGCAGTTCTTC. Amino acids: CASSESGLAGVNEQFF.

The count of this clone is one. The chain couples TRBV7-6 to TRBJ2-3; 10 bases are shared with TRBD2. The V and J ends lost 5 bases and 7 bases, in that order; junction bases with no gene match: 9. The germline CDR1 and CDR2 sequences are SGHVS and FNYEAQ. CDR3 length equals 15 residues. CDR3 sequence reads: CASSPSGGAFNTQYF. The CDR3 nucleotides are TGTGCCAGCAGCCCCAGCGGGGGGGCTTTTAATACGCAGTATTTT.

The chain recombines TRBV5-4 with TRBJ2-3; 7 nucleotides agree with TRBD2. Germline lookup yields CDR1 SGHNT and CDR2 YYREEE (reference sequence). The CDR3 sequence is 16 residues long. V was pared by 0 bases and J by 2 bases, with 6 bases of the junction left unmatched. CDR3 nucleotide sequence: TGTGCCAGCAGCTTGGCGTTGAGCGGGGCCACAGATACGCAGTATTTT. Its protein product is CASSLALSGATDTQYF.

The chain carries TRBV11-2 and TRBJ1-2; no definite D call. The germline V gene encodes CDR1 SGHAT and CDR2 FQNNGV. The CDR3 is made up of 14 amino acids. V gave up 0 bases and J gave up 9 bases, with 14 bases separating them. In DNA form, the CDR3 reads TGTGCCAGCAGCTTAGATCAAGTAGGGTTTAGCTACACCTTC. As protein: CASSLDQVGFSYTF. Using reference TRBV11-2 and TRBJ1-2 for the parts outside the CDR3, the full variable domain is EAGVAQSPRYKIIEKRQSVAFWCNPISGHATLYWYQQILGQGPKLLIQFQNNGVVDDSQLPKDRFSAERLKGVDSTLKIQPAKLEDSAVYLCASSLDQVGFSYTFGSGTRLTVV.

This sequence joins TRBV6-5 and TRBJ1-6; D gene ambiguous. Trimming shortened V by 7 bases and J by 6 bases, and 16 bases separated the two germline ends. The CDR3 is 15 amino acids. Germline loops: CDR1 MNHEY, CDR2 SVGAGI. In DNA form, the CDR3 reads TGTGCCAGCACTATAGGTTCCACCATTAATTCACCCCTCCACTTT. Its protein product is CASTIGSTINSPLHF.

This clone was seen a handful of times. The V gene is TRBV5-4, the J gene TRBJ2-3; 8 bases map to TRBD1. Germline CDR1 reads SGHNT; CDR2 reads YYREEE (reference sequence). The V and J ends lost 4 bases and 8 bases, in that order; junction bases with no gene match: 3. The CDR3 loop spans 12 amino acids. In DNA, the CDR3 is TGTGCCAGCAGCCCAGGACAGGGTACGCAGTATTTT. It codes for CASSPGQGTQYF.